The source of this T cell receptor (beta chain) is a study of PD-1 blockade in classical Hodgkin lymphoma. Findings and caveats of the study: Those patients who began receiving nivolumab less than 1 year after ASCT had lower diversity, and they were excluded.

Here immunoSEQ multiplex PCR was the method, and the copy in TCRdb shows in-frame clones only, minus some. The sample gives over 50,000 clones, about 85% of which show up once; roughly 8.7% is in the top ten. Notes on this clone: Its antigen is as yet unknown.

The V end was cut by 0 bases, the J end by 4 bases, with 9 bases between. This CDR3 is 14 amino acids long. Looked up from germline, CDR1 is MNHEY and CDR2 is SVGAGI. As to time point: cycle 4 day 1 (C4D1), after more than 5 weeks of nivolumab. Autologous stem cell transplantation was followed by relapse in every patient, and brentuximab vedotin exposure varied. V and J are TRBV6-5 and TRBJ1-1, with D possibly matching TRBD1 (5 bases). The receptor's source is a human donor with classical Hodgkin lymphoma. The source material was peripheral blood mononuclear cells (PBMCs), sampled before the fourth cycle of nivolumab. CDR3 residues: CASSYSRVSTEAFF. Here the CDR3 DNA reads TGTGCCAGCAGTTACTCCAGGGTGAGCACTGAAGCTTTCTTT.